Each of the 20 T cell receptor beta chains below was sequenced from the same sample in a study of tumour-infiltrating T cells in Burkitt lymphoma. TCRdb's table, derived via immunoSEQ multiplex PCR, lists solely in-frame clones and lacks some. Of 4,000 to 5,500 clones in the sample, roughly 11% were seen once. Sequenced input: tumor tissue. The source is a human donor with diffuse large B-cell lymphoma.

This clone appeared a few times. The chain employs TRBV19 and TRBJ1-5; tentatively, D is TRBD1 (6 bases). This CDR3 contains 14 residues. V lost 4 bases, J lost 5 bases, and 12 bases lay in between. Germline CDR1 reads LNHDA; CDR2 reads SQIVND (reference sequence). The CDR3 spells CASSTNREHQPQHF. DNA of the CDR3: TGTGCCAGTAGTACCAACAGGGAGCATCAGCCCCAGCATTTT. The full variable domain, in which reference TRBV19 and TRBJ1-5 provide the parts outside the CDR3, is DGGITQSPKYLFRKEGQNVTLSCEQNLNHDAMYWYRQDPGQGLRLIYYSQIVNDFQKGDIAEGYSVSREKKESFPLTVTSAQKNPTAFYLCASSTNREHQPQHFGDGTRLSIL.

This chain uses TRBV19 with TRBJ1-1, with D perhaps matching TRBD1 (6 bases). This CDR3 region has 12 residues. Trimming left V 6 bases short and J 10 bases short, with 15 bases between. Germline V gene lookup returns CDR1 LNHDA and CDR2 SQIVND (reference sequence). This chain's CDR3 is CASRQQGGAAFF. The CDR3 region has the DNA TGTGCCAGTAGACAACAGGGTGGAGCAGCTTTCTTT. Full variable domain (remainder filled in from reference TRBV19 and TRBJ1-1): DGGITQSPKYLFRKEGQNVTLSCEQNLNHDAMYWYRQDPGQGLRLIYYSQIVNDFQKGDIAEGYSVSREKKESFPLTVTSAQKNPTAFYLCASRQQGGAAFFGQGTRLTVV.

This clone was seen a few times. The V call is TRBV5-6, the J call TRBJ1-2; D not certain. The CDR3 loop spans 14 amino acids. The V gene lost 7 bases and the J gene lost 4 bases, with 17 bases spanning the gap. The germline V gene encodes CDR1 SGHDT and CDR2 YYEEEE. The CDR3 bases are TGTGCCAGCTTCCTTCTCGGCAGCCCCTATGGCTACACCTTC. Its translation is CASFLLGSPYGYTF.

The rearrangement uses TRBV19 and TRBJ2-1; the D is unclear. Germline V CDR1 and CDR2: LNHDA, SQIVND (reference sequence). Trimming cost V 2 bases and J 1 base, with 9 bases left between them. CDR3 size: 15 residues. CDR3 sequence: CASSISENSYNEQFF. CDR3 nucleotide sequence: TGTGCCAGTAGTATATCAGAGAATTCCTACAATGAGCAGTTCTTC.

The table lists this clone with a few counts. The V and J genes are TRBV5-1 and TRBJ1-1; 8 bases are shared with TRBD1. V shed 1 base, J shed 5 bases, and the junction held 4 bases outside the gene matches. Germline V gene data show CDR1 as SGHRS and CDR2 as YFSETQ. This CDR3 region has 14 residues. CDR3 in amino acids: CASSLRQGRTEAFF. CDR3 sequence (DNA): TGCGCCAGCAGCTTGCGACAGGGGAGGACTGAAGCTTTCTTT.

The V call is TRBV10-3, the J call TRBJ2-3, with TRBD2 matching over 16 bases. The germline CDR1 and CDR2 sequences are ENHRY and SYGVKD. Trimming at V came to 8 bases and at J to 8 bases, leaving 7 bases not matched to a gene. The CDR3 has 15 amino acids. CDR3 sequence (DNA): TGTGCCATCGGCGGGACTAGCGGGGGGGAGGTTACGCAGTATTTT. This encodes CAIGGTSGGEVTQYF.

V gene TRBV19 combines with J gene TRBJ1-5; tentative D call: TRBD1 (5 bases). The CDR3 consists of 16 residues. Trimming removed 3 bases at V and 2 bases at J, with 14 bases between. Germline CDR1 LNHDA, CDR2 SQIVND (reference sequence). The CDR3 protein is CASSIPWGSGNQPQHF. The CDR3 nucleotides read TGTGCCAGTAGTATCCCTTGGGGCTCCGGCAATCAGCCCCAGCATTTT.

Only a few counts were recorded for this clone. This chain links TRBV10-1 with TRBJ1-3; D perhaps matches TRBD1 (6 bases). From germline, CDR1 is WNHNN and CDR2 SYGVQD (reference sequence). This CDR3 is built from 15 residues. Deletions cut 9 bases from V and 4 bases from J, with 19 bases between. The CDR3 region has the DNA TGCGCCAGTTCCGGACAGTCTACCTTCGGAAACACCATATATTTT. Translation gives CASSGQSTFGNTIYF.

This clone has just one count. The rearrangement joins TRBV7-9 to TRBJ2-5, with 8 bases fitting TRBD2. Germline CDR1 is SEHNR and CDR2 is FQNEAQ (reference sequence). The CDR3 contains 14 residues. The junction had 3 bases not matched to a gene; V was cut back by 3 bases and J by 3 bases. The CDR3 is CASSFYGGEETQYF. CDR3 sequence (DNA): TGTGCCAGCAGCTTCTACGGGGGGGAAGAGACCCAGTACTTC.

V usage is TRBV30 and J usage is TRBJ1-1; D might be TRBD1 (5 bases). Germline V CDR1 and CDR2: GTSNPN, SVGIG (reference sequence). The V gene lost 2 bases and the J gene lost 3 bases, with 13 bases spanning the gap. The CDR3 is 14 residues long. In DNA form, the CDR3 reads TGTGCCTGGAGTTCAACGGCAGGGTACACTGAAGCTTTCTTT. This gives the protein CAWSSTAGYTEAFF.

This clone was seen more than once but under ten times. The chain is built from TRBV10-3 and TRBJ2-1; 7 bases match TRBD1. CDR1 ENHRY and CDR2 SYGVKD come from the germline V gene. This CDR3 is built from 17 residues. V lost 4 bases and J lost 0; bases outside the gene matches: 9. CDR3 coding DNA: TGTGCCATCAGTGCTTCTCCGGACAGGAGCTCCTACAATGAGCAGTTCTTC. Its protein product is CAISASPDRSSYNEQFF.

The V gene is TRBV5-6, the J gene TRBJ1-1, with D hard to call. Trimming pared 4 bases from V and 7 bases from J, leaving 11 bases between. CDR3 length: 12 amino acids. The germline V gene has CDR1 SGHDT and CDR2 YYEEEE. CDR3 protein: CASSPGGSEAFF. Written as DNA, the CDR3 is TGTGCCAGCAGCCCTGGCGGCAGTGAAGCTTTCTTT. Using reference TRBV5-6 and TRBJ1-1 for the parts outside the CDR3, the full variable domain is DAGVTQSPTHLIKTRGQQVTLRCSPKSGHDTVSWYQQALGQGPQFIFQYYEEEERQRGNFPDRFSGHQFPNYSSELNVNALLLGDSALYLCASSPGGSEAFFGQGTRLTVV.

This clone has only a few counts. The chain is built from TRBV9 and TRBJ2-1, with TRBD2 identical over 9 bases. The CDR3 runs to 16 residues. Germline V gene sequence: CDR1 SGDLS, CDR2 YYNGEE. J lost 3 bases, V lost 0 bases, and 4 bases had no gene match. The CDR3 spells CASSVERLADYNEQFF. In nucleotides, the CDR3 is TGTGCCAGCAGCGTAGAGAGACTAGCGGACTACAATGAGCAGTTCTTC.

This clone was observed a few times. This rearrangement joins TRBV10-3 to TRBJ2-7, with 8 positions matching TRBD1. Trimming took 6 bases from V and 3 from J; bases not matched to a gene: 4. Germline values: CDR1 ENHRY, CDR2 SYGVKD. The CDR3 has 13 amino acids. The CDR3 bases are TGTGCCATCAGAGCACAGGGGGTCTACGAGCAGTACTTC. Amino acids: CAIRAQGVYEQYF.

The genes are TRBV19 and TRBJ2-2; 7 nucleotides line up with TRBD1. The germline CDR1 and CDR2 sequences are LNHDA and SQIVND (reference sequence). CDR3 length equals 13 residues. Unmatched junction bases numbered 3, after V lost 6 bases and J lost 5 bases. Here the CDR3 DNA reads TGTGCCAGTAGCCCGACAGGGACCGGGGAGCTGTTTTTT. It encodes CASSPTGTGELFF.

In this sample, this clone turned up a few times. This rearrangement joins TRBV4-1 to TRBJ2-1; 12 bases line up with TRBD2. The V gene's germline CDR1 is MGHRA and CDR2 YSYEKL. The V segment lost 0 bases and the J segment 8 bases; nucleotides outside the gene matches: 5. CDR3 length equals 16 residues. CDR3 DNA: TGCGCCAGCAGCCAAGATCTAGCGGGGGGGTGGGATGAGCAGTTCTTC. Its protein is CASSQDLAGGWDEQFF.

This clone was counted between two and nine times. The V and J genes are TRBV14 and TRBJ2-2, with D unresolved. The V and J ends lost 4 bases and 5 bases respectively, with 8 bases between them. CDR3 size: 13 residues. Germline CDR1 SGHDN, CDR2 FVKESK. CDR3 nucleotide sequence: TGTGCCAGCAGCCCCCAAACTACCGGGGAGCTGTTTTTT. Protein: CASSPQTTGELFF.

Only a few counts were recorded for this clone. This chain uses TRBV7-8 with TRBJ1-1, with D possibly TRBD1 on 5 matching bases. This CDR3 spans 10 amino acids. Germline V lookup: CDR1 SGHVS, CDR2 FQNEAQ. The V and J ends lost 6 bases and 8 bases respectively, with 7 bases between them. The CDR3 sequence is CASRGTEAFF. CDR3 nucleotides: TGTGCCAGCAGAGGGACGGAAGCTTTCTTT.

Of note for this clone: A read error may produce the germline difference seen at one junction end. This chain uses TRBV5-1 with TRBJ2-3; D call uncertain. Germline values: CDR1 SGHRS, CDR2 YFSETQ. The CDR3 has 15 residues. The CDR3 DNA sequence: TGCACCAGCAGCGCCCTACACAGTAGCACAGATACGCAGTATTTT. Residues: CTSSALHSSTDTQYF.

This clone was observed a handful of times. This rearrangement joins TRBV7-2 to TRBJ2-1, with 7 bases that match TRBD2. V lost 5 bases, J lost 7 bases, and 14 bases stayed unmatched. The CDR3 loop spans 16 amino acids. Per the germline V gene, CDR1 is SGHTA and CDR2 is FQGNSA. CDR3 DNA sequence: TGTGCCAGCAGCCCACGGGGAGGGCGGGGTGGGAATGAGCAGTTCTTC. Amino acids: CASSPRGGRGGNEQFF. Together with reference TRBV7-2 and TRBJ2-1, the CDR3 gives the full variable domain: GAGVSQSPSNKVTEKGKDVELRCDPISGHTALYWYRQSLGQGLEFLIYFQGNSAPDKSGLPSDRFSAERTGGSVSTLTIQRTQQEDSAVYLCASSPRGGRGGNEQFFGPGTRLTVL.